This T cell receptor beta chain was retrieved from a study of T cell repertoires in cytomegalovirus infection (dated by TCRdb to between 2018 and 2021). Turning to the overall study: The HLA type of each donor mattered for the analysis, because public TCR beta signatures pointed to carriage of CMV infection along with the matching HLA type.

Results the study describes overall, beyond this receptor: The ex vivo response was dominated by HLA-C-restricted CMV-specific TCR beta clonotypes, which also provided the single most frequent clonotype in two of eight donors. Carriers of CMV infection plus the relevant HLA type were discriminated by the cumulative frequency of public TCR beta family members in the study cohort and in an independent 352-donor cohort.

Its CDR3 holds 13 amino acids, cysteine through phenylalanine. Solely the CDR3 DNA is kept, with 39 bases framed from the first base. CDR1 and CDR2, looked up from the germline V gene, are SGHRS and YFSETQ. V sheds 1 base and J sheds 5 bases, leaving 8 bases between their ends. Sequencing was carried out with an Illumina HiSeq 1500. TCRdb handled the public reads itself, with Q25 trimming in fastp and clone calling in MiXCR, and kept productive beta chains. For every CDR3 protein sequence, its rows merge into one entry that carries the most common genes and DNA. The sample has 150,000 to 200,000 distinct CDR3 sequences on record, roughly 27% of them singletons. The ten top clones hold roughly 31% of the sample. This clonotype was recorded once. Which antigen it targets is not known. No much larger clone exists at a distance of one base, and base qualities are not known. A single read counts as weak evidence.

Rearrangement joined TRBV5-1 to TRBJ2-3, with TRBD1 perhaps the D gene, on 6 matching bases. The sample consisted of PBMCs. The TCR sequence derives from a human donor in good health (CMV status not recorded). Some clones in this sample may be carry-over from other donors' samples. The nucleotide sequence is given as TGCGCCAGCAGCTTGTCAGGGGAAGATACGCAGTATTTT. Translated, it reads CASSLSGEDTQYF.